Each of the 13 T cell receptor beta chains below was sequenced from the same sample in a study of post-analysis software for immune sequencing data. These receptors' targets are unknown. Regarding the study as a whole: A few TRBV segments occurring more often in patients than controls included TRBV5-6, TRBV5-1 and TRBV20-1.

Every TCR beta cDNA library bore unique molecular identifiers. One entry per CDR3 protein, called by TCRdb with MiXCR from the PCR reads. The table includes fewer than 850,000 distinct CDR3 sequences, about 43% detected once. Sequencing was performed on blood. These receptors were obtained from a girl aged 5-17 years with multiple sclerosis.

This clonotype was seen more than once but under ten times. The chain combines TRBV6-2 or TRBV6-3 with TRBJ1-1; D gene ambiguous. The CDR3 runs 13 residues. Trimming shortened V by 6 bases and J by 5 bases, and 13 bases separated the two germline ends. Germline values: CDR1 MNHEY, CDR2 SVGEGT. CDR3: CASRSGPQTEAFF. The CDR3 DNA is TGTGCCAGCAGATCCGGGCCCCAAACTGAAGCTTTCTTT.

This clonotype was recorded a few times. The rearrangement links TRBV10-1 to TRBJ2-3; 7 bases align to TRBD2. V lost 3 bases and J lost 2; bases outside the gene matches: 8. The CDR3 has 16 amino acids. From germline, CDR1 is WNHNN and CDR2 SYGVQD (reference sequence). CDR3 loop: CASSDSTGGLTDTQYF. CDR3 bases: TGCGCCAGCAGTGATAGTACGGGAGGACTCACAGATACGCAGTATTTT.

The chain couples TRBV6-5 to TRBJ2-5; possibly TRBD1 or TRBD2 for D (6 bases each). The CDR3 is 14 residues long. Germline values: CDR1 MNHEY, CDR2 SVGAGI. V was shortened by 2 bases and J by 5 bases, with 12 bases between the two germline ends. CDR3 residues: CASSYGGLWETQYF. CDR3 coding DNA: TGTGCCAGCAGTTACGGGGGGCTATGGGAGACCCAGTACTTC.

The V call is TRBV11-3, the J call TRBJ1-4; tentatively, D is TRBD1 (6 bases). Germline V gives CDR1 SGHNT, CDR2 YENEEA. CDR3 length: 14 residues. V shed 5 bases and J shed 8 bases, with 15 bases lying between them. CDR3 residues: CASSIDRKEEKLFF. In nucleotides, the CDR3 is TGTGCCAGCAGCATTGACAGGAAAGAGGAAAAACTGTTTTTT.

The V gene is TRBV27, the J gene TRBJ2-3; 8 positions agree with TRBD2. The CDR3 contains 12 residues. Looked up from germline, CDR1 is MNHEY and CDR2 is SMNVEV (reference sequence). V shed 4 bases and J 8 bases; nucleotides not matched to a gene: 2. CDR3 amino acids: CASSSAGGTQYF. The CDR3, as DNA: TGTGCCAGCAGTTCTGCGGGGGGTACGCAGTATTTT.

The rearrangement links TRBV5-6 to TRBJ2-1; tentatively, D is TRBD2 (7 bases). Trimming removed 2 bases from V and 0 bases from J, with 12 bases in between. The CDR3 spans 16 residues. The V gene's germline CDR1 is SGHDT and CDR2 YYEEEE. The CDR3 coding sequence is TGTGCCAGCAGCTTAGGGAGGGGGAGCTCCTACAATGAGCAGTTCTTC. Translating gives CASSLGRGSSYNEQFF.

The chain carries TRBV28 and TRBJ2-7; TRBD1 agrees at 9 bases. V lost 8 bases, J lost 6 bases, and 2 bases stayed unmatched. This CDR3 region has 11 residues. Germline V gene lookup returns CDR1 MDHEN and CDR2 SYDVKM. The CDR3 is CASDRGGEQYF. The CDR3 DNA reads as TGTGCCAGCGACAGGGGGGGCGAGCAGTACTTC.

For the CDR3, the DNA is TGCAGCGTTGCCTTAGGGGGTGACGCTTTCTTT. Protein product: CSVALGGDAFF. The V call is TRBV29-1, the J call TRBJ1-1, with D possibly TRBD1 on 6 matching bases. With 4 bases removed from V and 11 bases from J, the gap between germline ends came to 14 bases. The CDR3 totals 11 residues. CDR1 and CDR2 from the germline V gene are SQVTM and ANQGSEA.

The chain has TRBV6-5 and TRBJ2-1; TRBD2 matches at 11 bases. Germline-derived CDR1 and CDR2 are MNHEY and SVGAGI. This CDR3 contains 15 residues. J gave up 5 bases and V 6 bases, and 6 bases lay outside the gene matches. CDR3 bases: TGTGCCAGCAGCCAACTAGCGGGAGTTAACAATGAGCAGTTCTTC. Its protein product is CASSQLAGVNNEQFF.

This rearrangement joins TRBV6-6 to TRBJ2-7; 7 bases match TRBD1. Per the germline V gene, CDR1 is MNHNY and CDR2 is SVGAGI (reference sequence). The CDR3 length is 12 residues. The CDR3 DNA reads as TGTGCTACAGGGGATCTGGGATACGAGCAGTACTTC. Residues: CATGDLGYEQYF.

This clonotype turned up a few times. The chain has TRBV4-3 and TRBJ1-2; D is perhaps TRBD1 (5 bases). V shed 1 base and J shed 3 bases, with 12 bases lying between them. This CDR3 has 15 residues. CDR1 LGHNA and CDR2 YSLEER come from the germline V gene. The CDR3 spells CASSQARGPHYGYTF. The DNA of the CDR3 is TGCGCCAGCAGCCAAGCCCGGGGCCCGCACTATGGCTACACCTTC.

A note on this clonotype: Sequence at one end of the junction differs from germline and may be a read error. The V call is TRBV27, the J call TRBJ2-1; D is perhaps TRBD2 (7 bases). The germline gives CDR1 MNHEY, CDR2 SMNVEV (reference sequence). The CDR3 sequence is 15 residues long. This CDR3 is CAGSFGGGGYNEQFF. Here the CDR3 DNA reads TGTGCCGGCAGTTTTGGAGGGGGAGGGTACAATGAGCAGTTCTTC.

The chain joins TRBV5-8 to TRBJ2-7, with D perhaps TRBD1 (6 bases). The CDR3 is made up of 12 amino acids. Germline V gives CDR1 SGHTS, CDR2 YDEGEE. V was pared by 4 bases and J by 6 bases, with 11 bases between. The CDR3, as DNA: TGTGCCAGCAGCGCAGGGGTTGTCGAGCAGTACTTC. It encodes CASSAGVVEQYF.